What follows are 5 T cell receptor beta chains derived from one specimen sequenced in a study of blood T cells in healthy people across ages. The use of a sample-barcoded 5' primer and a J-beta primer mix characterized a second PCR of roughly 6 to 11 cycles. TCRdb re-derived calls from the 5' RACE reads in MiXCR, one entry per CDR3 protein. The sample lists about 780,000 distinct CDR3 sequences, more than 35% occurring once. Sample: blood. These receptor sequences come from a man older than 75 in good health.

The chain employs TRBV24-1 and TRBJ2-1; maybe TRBD2 (6 bases). The DNA matches TRBJ2-7 better at its end, which makes the J call doubtful. The CDR3 runs 14 residues. The V gene's germline CDR1 is KGHDR and CDR2 SFDVKD. CDR3 in amino acids: CATSWAGPNNEQYF. CDR3 in DNA: TGTGCCACCAGTTGGGCGGGGCCTAACAATGAGCAGTACTTC.

Concerning this clonotype itself: Possible read error: a much larger clone is one base away. The rearrangement joins TRBV27 to TRBJ1-6; no reliable D call. Trimming shortened V by 4 bases and J by 8 bases, and 15 bases separated the two germline ends. Germline V CDR1 and CDR2: MNHEY, SMNVEV (reference sequence). This CDR3 is built from 15 residues. The CDR3 loop is CASSWSGQLYSPLHF. Here the CDR3 DNA reads TGTGCCAGCAGTTGGTCCGGCCAACTGTATTCACCCCTCCACTTT.

J is TRBJ2-5 and V is TRBV29-1; 8 nucleotides match TRBD2. Losses at the gene ends were 3 bases for V and 11 bases for J; bases not matched to a gene: 14. In germline, CDR1 is SQVTM, CDR2 ANQGSEA. This CDR3 has 14 residues. CDR3 in amino acids: CSVDTAGVVNEQYF. The CDR3 DNA follows: TGCAGCGTTGACACAGCGGGAGTGGTCAATGAGCAGTACTTC.

Remarks on this clonotype: One end of the junction fails to match germline, which may point to a read error. The chain has TRBV7-9 and TRBJ2-1; D possibly corresponds to TRBD2 (6 bases). The CDR3 extends over 15 amino acids. Germline lookup yields CDR1 SEHNR and CDR2 FQNEAQ (reference sequence). CDR3 sequence: CASSLVGGERNEQFF. CDR3 in DNA: TGTGCCAGCAGCTTAGTCGGCGGGGAGCGCAATGAACAGTTCTTC.

The V and J genes are TRBV20-1 and TRBJ2-5; D is unresolved. The J call may be wrong; the DNA end is better matched by TRBJ2-7. Germline CDR1 DFQATT, CDR2 SNEGSKA (reference sequence). The CDR3 sequence is 13 residues long. Written as DNA, the CDR3 is TGCAGTGCCCCCCTAGACCTGGGTGACGAGCAGTACTTC. Translating it yields CSAPLDLGDEQYF.